This T cell receptor beta chain derives from a study of blood T cell repertoires in COVID-19. Study background: Sample material is recorded as cDNA or gDNA derived from T cells, B-cell-depleted T cells, or PBMCs.

Per germline, CDR1 MNHEY and CDR2 SVGAGI. The V and J ends lost 5 bases and 4 bases respectively, with 11 bases between them. This CDR3 is built from 13 residues. Per the original methods: Nucleated cell counts were estimated from reference gene primer amplification. The repertoire was sequenced with immunoSEQ multiplex PCR; TCRdb's copy has only in-frame clones and lacks some. Clone size and V and J calls were adopted from that table, with D and trimming inferred from the DNA. Here the sample spans roughly 230,000 clones, almost 85% being singletons. Sequenced sample: peripheral blood. The V gene is TRBV6-5, the J gene TRBJ1-2; D might be TRBD1 (5 bases). This receptor was obtained from a man aged 50-60 years with acute or convalescent COVID-19. CDR3 in amino acids: CASSHRTSYGYTF. Here the CDR3 DNA reads TGTGCCAGCAGTCATCGGACATCCTATGGCTACACCTTC.